The clone carrying this TCR beta chain was found many times. Its antigen is undetermined. These data are taken from a study of response to subunit inactivated influenza vaccine. Study findings and constraints: Few additional T cells are recruited per seasonal influenza vaccination, authors suggested.

CDR1 DFQATT and CDR2 SNEGSKA come from the germline V gene (reference sequence). J lost 3 bases, V lost 0 bases, and 5 bases had no gene match. CDR3 length equals 16 residues. TCRdb fed the RT-PCR reads into MiXCR, producing one record per CDR3 protein. The repertoire holds hundreds of thousands of distinct CDR3 sequences, with approximately 17% as singletons. This sequence originates from a man aged 50-59 years who received an inactivated influenza vaccine. The source material was PBMCs from blood, sampled about 5 days after vaccination. The V and J genes are TRBV20-1 and TRBJ2-1; 10 nucleotides align to TRBD2. The CDR3 nucleotides are TGCAGTGCTAGAGACTTAGCGGGGGGATTCTACAATGAGCAGTTCTTC. Protein: CSARDLAGGFYNEQFF.